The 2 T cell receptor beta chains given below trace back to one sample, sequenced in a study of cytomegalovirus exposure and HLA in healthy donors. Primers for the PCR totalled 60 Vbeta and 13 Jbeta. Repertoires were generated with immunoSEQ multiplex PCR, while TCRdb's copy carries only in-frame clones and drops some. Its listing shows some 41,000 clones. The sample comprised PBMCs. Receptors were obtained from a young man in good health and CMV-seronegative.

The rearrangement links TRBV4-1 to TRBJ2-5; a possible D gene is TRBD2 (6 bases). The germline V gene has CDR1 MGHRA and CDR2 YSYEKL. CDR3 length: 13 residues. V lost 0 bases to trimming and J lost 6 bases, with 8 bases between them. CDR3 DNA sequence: TGCGCCAGCAGCCAAGAGGGACTTCAGACCCAGTACTTC. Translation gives CASSQEGLQTQYF.

The CDR3 DNA sequence: TGTGCCAGCAGCTTGGACTTCTCCACAGATACGCAGTATTTT. This gives the protein CASSLDFSTDTQYF. The V call is TRBV5-4, the J call TRBJ2-3; D is unclear. The V end was cut by 0 bases, the J end by 2 bases, with 7 bases between. The CDR3 consists of 14 residues. The germline V gene has CDR1 SGHNT and CDR2 YYREEE (reference sequence).